This T cell receptor (beta chain) was identified in a study of CD8 T cells in Susac syndrome. RNA, at about 0.45 to 1 ug, was reverse transcribed with random hexamers. Amplification of TCR beta CDR3 was carried out by immunoSEQ multiplex PCR, which covered 54 Vbeta and 13 Jbeta segments. TCRdb passed the immunoSEQ multiplex PCR reads through MiXCR, listing each CDR3 protein once. This sample carries about 130,000 distinct CDR3 sequences, 90% to 95% of them seen once, and the ten largest clones take more than 0.09%. The CDR3 covers 12 residues. Germline values: CDR1 LNHDA, CDR2 SQIVND (reference sequence). V lost 3 bases and J lost 7, with 9 bases in between. Sequencing of TCR beta was undertaken in CD8+ and CD4+ T cells derived from blood. While serving as controls, healthy donors were matched for age and sex.

The material sequenced was CD4+ T cells from PBMCs. The receptor comes from a human donor in good health. The rearrangement uses TRBV19 and TRBJ1-2, with D unclear. The CDR3 DNA sequence: TGTGCCAGTAGTATCGGGGATGGTGGCTACACCTTC. This sequence encodes CASSIGDGGYTF.